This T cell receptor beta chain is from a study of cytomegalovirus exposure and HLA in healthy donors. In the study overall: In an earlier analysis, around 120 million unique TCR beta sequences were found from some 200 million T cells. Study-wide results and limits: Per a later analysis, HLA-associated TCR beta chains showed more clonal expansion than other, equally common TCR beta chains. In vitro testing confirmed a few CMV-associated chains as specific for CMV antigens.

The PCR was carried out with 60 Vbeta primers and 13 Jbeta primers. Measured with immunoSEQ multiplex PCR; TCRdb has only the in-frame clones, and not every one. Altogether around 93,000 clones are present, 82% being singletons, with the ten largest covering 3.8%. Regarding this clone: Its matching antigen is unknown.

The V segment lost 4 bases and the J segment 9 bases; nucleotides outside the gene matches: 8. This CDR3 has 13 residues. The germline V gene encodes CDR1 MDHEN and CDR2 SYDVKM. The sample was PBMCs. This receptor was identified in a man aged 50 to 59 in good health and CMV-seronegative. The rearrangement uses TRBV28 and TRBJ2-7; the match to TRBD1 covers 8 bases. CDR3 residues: CASSSGQEFRQYF. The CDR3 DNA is TGTGCCAGCAGTTCGGGACAGGAATTCCGGCAGTACTTC.